This TCR beta chain appears in the sequencing data of a study of T cells in tuberculosis. The CDR3 has 15 amino acids. CDR1 is SEHNR and CDR2 is FQNEAQ in the germline V gene (reference sequence). Trimming removed 0 bases from V and 1 base from J, with 7 bases in between. After thawing and overnight rest, PBMC were stained with GMM-loaded CD1B tetramer, viability dye and anti-CD3 for sorting. The CD1B tetramers carried C32 glucose monomycolate purified from Rhodococcus equi. Before cryopreservation, the sorted PBMC lost their CD14-expressing monocytes. Chain pairing is unknown; alpha and beta were sequenced separately. The assay was immunoSEQ multiplex PCR, and TCRdb's table has in-frame clones only and misses some. The top ten hold about 1.9% of the sample, which has tens of thousands of clones, approximately 90% seen once.

The sample was CD1b-GMM tetramer-negative cells sorted from PBMCs. The rearrangement joins TRBV7-9 to TRBJ2-4; a weak D match, TRBD1 (5 bases). This sequence originates from an adult woman with latent tuberculosis. The CDR3: CASSLAKGAKNIQYF. CDR3 nucleotides: TGTGCCAGCAGCTTAGCAAAGGGGGCCAAAAACATTCAGTACTTC.